A selection of T cell receptor beta chains follows, all from one sample in a study of OX40 agonist ivuxolimab in advanced cancers. The protocol was immunoSEQ multiplex PCR, while the TCRdb copy is restricted to in-frame clones and leaves out a portion. This table holds 65,000 to 80,000 clones, about four fifths found once. The source was CD4+ or CD8+ T cells sorted from blood, collected in a trial of the OX40 agonist ivuxolimab. Receptors originate from an adult with an advanced solid tumor such as melanoma, head and neck, liver or kidney cancer. CDR3s include the opening cysteine and the closing phenylalanine or tryptophan.

>TRBV6-1
CASSAHFMNTEAFF
>TRBV5-5
CASSLRQGMSSEAFF
>TRBV5-1
CASSLEGTGELFF
>TRBV4-3
CASSPGTGDYGYTF
>TRBV28
CASRPSQGPFTEAFF
>TRBV30
CAWSAGPGELFF
>TRBV5-6
CASSFQRLASNEQFF
>TRBV19
CASNVPGGEETQYF
>TRBV7-2
CASSLVLGGHEQYF
>TRBV5-1
CASSLQNENTEAFF
>TRBV5-5
CASRYSGTAGNTIYF
>TRBV27
CASSGGISRGRFTEAFF
>TRBV28
CASGALSNQPQHF
>TRBV9
CASSVGAGAGYEQYF
>TRBV7-2
CASSSRQSTDTQYF
>TRBV7-6
CASSPRTGTGEQYF
>TRBV27
CASSSWGLSTDTQYF
>TRBV4-3
CASSQDSVTGELFF
>TRBV5-4
CASSPRAGRGDTEAFF
>TRBV11-2
CASSLGTKDRDSYNEQFF
>TRBV6-5
CASSYEQGRTYEQYF
>TRBV7-9
CASSARGQSGPGNTIYF
>TRBV4-3
CASSQDPGANVLTF
>TRBV18
CASSPLEGALGTEAFF
>TRBV18
CASSPQNTGEAFF
>TRBV9
CASSETTGSISGANVLTF
>TRBV27
CACSRAAGYGYTF
>TRBV5-1
CASSLSYTDTQYF
>TRBV15
CATSHGINEKLFF
>TRBV7-2
CASSSQQGPNQPQHF
>TRBV29-1
CSVAGQGAGNEQFF
>TRBV7-2
CASSLYQWNPEAFF
>TRBV5-1
CASMGGTTNTGELFF
>TRBV19
CASSSNPQGGETQYF
>TRBV29-1
CSVVGTSGSSYNEQFF
>TRBV4-2
CASSQDRTGTGPAEQYF
>TRBV5-5
CASSLVGQGAYEQYF
>TRBV2
CASGLASSYEQYF
>TRBV19
CASSIIGEGQPQHF
>TRBV7-3
CASSSRVKETQYF
>TRBV15
CATSRRSGGTDTQYF
>TRBV6-5
CASRLAVYNEQFF
>TRBV7-2
CASSLGGTSGRAGELFF
>TRBV10-3
CAIGAGEGVRSPLHF
>TRBV14
CASSQDPGIQYF
>TRBV5-5
CASSRGGAQETQYF
>TRBV4-1
CASSQDQARTTHNEQFF
>TRBV2
CASIPNSGNTIYF
>TRBV4-3
CASSQNPGQIVEKLFF
>TRBV5-1
CASSTGLSSGANVLTF
>TRBV7-2
CASSLQSGRGRGGRNIQYF
>TRBV29-1
CSVEDCGRGHRVYSNQPQHF
>TRBV25-1
CASTRGRDTEAFF
>TRBV28
CASSRDTSGEQYF
>TRBV25-1
CASSGGQGSGGETQYF
>TRBV28
CASSALPGLAGGPSHEQYF
>TRBV19
CASARGPNTGELFF
>TRBV30
CAWSPRAEKLFF
>TRBV7-2
CASSRGQPTYEQYF
>TRBV5-1
CASSSWTGGIGQETQYF